Reported below is one TCR beta chain. The PCR employed 60 Vbeta primers together with 13 Jbeta primers. Clones were sequenced by immunoSEQ multiplex PCR, and TCRdb holds only the in-frame ones, with some missing. The specimen's table records 100,000 to 150,000 clones. The data stem from a study of cytomegalovirus exposure and HLA in healthy donors. Sequenced material: PBMCs. The clonotype originates from a man under 40 in good health and CMV-seronegative.

CDR3 loop: CASSESGRPYNEQFF. CDR3 coding DNA: TGTGCCAGCAGCGAAAGCGGGAGACCCTACAATGAGCAGTTCTTC. The chain joins TRBV5-4 to TRBJ2-1, with TRBD2 matching over 8 bases. Germline V lookup: CDR1 SGHNT, CDR2 YYREEE (reference sequence). V gave up 4 bases and J gave up 2 bases; unmatched junction bases: 5. CDR3 length equals 15 residues. Based on the CDR3 plus reference TRBV5-4 and TRBJ2-1, the full variable domain is ETGVTQSPTHLIKTRGQQVTLRCSSQSGHNTVSWYQQALGQGPQFIFQYYREEENGRGNFPPRFSGLQFPNYSSELNVNALELDDSALYLCASSESGRPYNEQFFGPGTRLTVL.